Described below is a single T cell receptor (beta chain) sequence and its context. Sequencing used immunoSEQ v3. Libraries were sequenced to around 2 million read pairs (survey) or roughly 4.5-6 million (deep). This table comes from immunoSEQ multiplex PCR, and its TCRdb copy is limited to in-frame clones, with some not included. The sample has some 32,000 clones, 70% to 80% seen once. This record belongs to a study of TIL therapy for anti-PD-1-resistant metastatic lung cancer. The J segment lost 3 bases and the V segment lost 5 bases, leaving 10 bases of the junction unmatched. Germline V gene sequence: CDR1 SGHRS, CDR2 YFSETQ. The CDR3 runs 15 residues. Time point in this sample: pre-treatment sample, taken before nivolumab and TIL therapy.

The sample was blood, taken at baseline. The receptor was isolated from a woman between 30 and 85 years old with non-small cell lung cancer. The chain recombines TRBV5-1 with TRBJ2-7, with 8 bases fitting TRBD1. This CDR3 reads CASSPTGGSVYEQYF. In DNA, the CDR3 is TGCGCCAGCAGTCCAACAGGGGGGTCAGTCTACGAGCAGTACTTC.